Listed below are T cell receptor beta chains from one sample, sequenced in a study of T-cell reconstitution after alpha-beta-depleted transplantation in children. TCRdb re-called the PCR reads with MiXCR, one entry per CDR3 protein. The sample holds 600,000 to 700,000 distinct CDR3 sequences; 16% are singletons and the top ten take over 0.95%. Sequenced here: PBMCs from the stem cell graft donor, sampled from the stem cell graft. The receptor set was obtained from a human donor who donated a stem cell graft to a child with acute myeloid leukemia. CDR3s include the opening cysteine and the closing phenylalanine or tryptophan. Each record gives: D gene, J gene, clone size, V gene, CDR3 DNA, CDR3 protein. The D gene is left open where the match is weak. Not every row has a clone size; where given, it reads once, few, many or a size class.

d_gene: TRBD1; j_gene: TRBJ2-3; abundance: few; v_gene: TRBV6-5; CDR3nt: TGTGCCAGCAGTTACACAGACAGGGCCGACACAGATACGCAGTATTTT; CDR3aa: CASSYTDRADTDTQYF
d_gene: NA; j_gene: TRBJ2-3; abundance: few; v_gene: TRBV12-3/TRBV12-4; CDR3nt: TGTGCCAGCAGTTTTAACCTCGGACTGGCTAGCACAGATACGCAGTATTTT; CDR3aa: CASSFNLGLASTDTQYF
d_gene: NA; j_gene: TRBJ1-1; abundance: NA; v_gene: TRBV5-1; CDR3nt: TGCGCCAGTGCCGGCTGGGGGCTGGTCGGAACTGAAGCTTTCTTT; CDR3aa: CASAGWGLVGTEAFF
d_gene: NA; j_gene: TRBJ1-2; abundance: few; v_gene: TRBV7-9; CDR3nt: TGTGCCAGCAGCTCAACCGACGACTTAGACAGCCACAGCTACACCTTC; CDR3aa: CASSSTDDLDSHSYTF
d_gene: NA; j_gene: TRBJ2-2; abundance: NA; v_gene: TRBV12-5; CDR3nt: TGTGCTAGTGGTTCTTGGGAGAGACTAAGGGACACCGGGGAGCTGTTTTTT; CDR3aa: CASGSWERLRDTGELFF
d_gene: NA; j_gene: TRBJ2-1; abundance: many; v_gene: TRBV12-3/TRBV12-4; CDR3nt: TGTGCCAGCAGTTTAGGAGGTGTCACTGAGCAGTTCTTC; CDR3aa: CASSLGGVTEQFF
d_gene: NA; j_gene: TRBJ1-2; abundance: NA; v_gene: TRBV5-1; CDR3nt: TGCGCCAGCAGCTTGGCGGGGCGCTCCGGCTACACCTTC; CDR3aa: CASSLAGRSGYTF
d_gene: NA; j_gene: TRBJ2-6; abundance: NA; v_gene: TRBV6-6; CDR3nt: TGTGCCAGCAGAACCAGTTGGGGGGCGGATGGGGCCAACGTCCTGACTTTC; CDR3aa: CASRTSWGADGANVLTF
d_gene: NA; j_gene: TRBJ2-5; abundance: few; v_gene: TRBV12-3/TRBV12-4; CDR3nt: TGTGCCAGCAGGGGGACGGAAGAAGAGACCCAGTACTTC; CDR3aa: CASRGTEEETQYF
d_gene: NA; j_gene: TRBJ2-3; abundance: many; v_gene: TRBV12-3/TRBV12-4; CDR3nt: TGTGCCAGCAGTTTGCGGGGAGATACGCAGTATTTT; CDR3aa: CASSLRGDTQYF
d_gene: TRBD1; j_gene: TRBJ1-4; abundance: few; v_gene: TRBV7-9; CDR3nt: TGTGCCAGCAGCGATCCGGGACAGGGGGGGAAACTGTTTTTT; CDR3aa: CASSDPGQGGKLFF
d_gene: NA; j_gene: TRBJ1-4; abundance: NA; v_gene: TRBV12-3/TRBV12-4; CDR3nt: TGTGCCAGCAGTTCCTCGGGGCTTGGGGCTAATGAAAAACTGTTTTTT; CDR3aa: CASSSSGLGANEKLFF
d_gene: TRBD1; j_gene: TRBJ2-2; abundance: NA; v_gene: TRBV20-1; CDR3nt: TGCAGTGCTAGAGATCCCGACGGCAGGGGGCGTGGGACCGGGGAGCTGTTTTTT; CDR3aa: CSARDPDGRGRGTGELFF
d_gene: NA; j_gene: TRBJ1-6; abundance: many; v_gene: TRBV12-3/TRBV12-4; CDR3nt: TGTGCCAGCAGTTTAGGGGTCGGGGGATCCTATAATTCACCCCTCCACTTT; CDR3aa: CASSLGVGGSYNSPLHF
d_gene: NA; j_gene: TRBJ2-2; abundance: many; v_gene: TRBV7-9; CDR3nt: TGTGCCAGCAGCCTCGGGACCGACGCCACCGGGGAGCTGTTTTTT; CDR3aa: CASSLGTDATGELFF
d_gene: TRBD1; j_gene: TRBJ1-2; abundance: NA; v_gene: TRBV24-1; CDR3nt: TGTGCCACCAGTGACACCGCCGGGACAGCGCCTAGAGATGGCTACACCTTC; CDR3aa: CATSDTAGTAPRDGYTF
d_gene: NA; j_gene: TRBJ2-7; abundance: many; v_gene: TRBV12-3/TRBV12-4; CDR3nt: TGTGCCAGCAGTTTTGTTCAGGGGAGCGAGCAGTACTTC; CDR3aa: CASSFVQGSEQYF
d_gene: NA; j_gene: TRBJ2-5; abundance: few; v_gene: TRBV20-1; CDR3nt: TGCAGTGCTAGAGATAATGCAGGGGAGGGATGGGAGACCCAGTACTTC; CDR3aa: CSARDNAGEGWETQYF